The source of this TCR beta chain is a study of vaccination effects on CD4 cells after COVID-19. Notes on the study in general: Clones induced by infection and by vaccine showed marked clonal contraction late after vaccination.

CDR1 and CDR2 (germline): WNHNN, SYGVQD (reference sequence). The CDR3 spans 15 residues. V shed 0 bases and J shed 2 bases, with 10 bases lying between them. As regards this clone: The antigen is undetermined.

This table comes from immunoSEQ multiplex PCR, and its TCRdb copy is limited to in-frame clones, with some not included. The sample contains tens of thousands of clones, 70% of which appear only once. The culture ran for 10 days, and then CD4+ T cells were isolated. Previously uninfected by SARS-CoV-2, the vaccine recipients also showed negative nucleocapsid antibodies. V gene TRBV10-1 combines with J gene TRBJ2-5; no definite D call. The source was CD4+ T cells from PBMCs cultured without peptide, collected before COVID-19 vaccination. The receptor was isolated from a human donor who received a COVID-19 vaccine. The CDR3 nucleotides read TGCGCCAGCAGTGAGTCGAAGGCGTATCAAGAGACCCAGTACTTC. Amino acid sequence: CASSESKAYQETQYF.